The rows below give T cell receptor beta chains drawn from one sample of a study of blood T cell repertoires in COVID-19. Generated by immunoSEQ multiplex PCR, the TCRdb table keeps only in-frame clones and is missing some. The table lists about 170,000 clones, around nine tenths of them singletons, with 2% to 3% in the top ten. The sample taken for sequencing was peripheral blood. Receptors originate from a woman older than 75 with COVID-19, enrolled during active disease. The CDR3 runs from the conserved cysteine through the conserved F or W. Each record gives: V gene, J gene, D gene, clone size, CDR3 protein, CDR3 DNA. D genes are given only for firm matches. Size values are once, few and many counts, or a class for expanded clones, and some rows have none.

TRBV7-3	TRBJ2-3	.	.	CASSLTQGSTDTQYF	TGTGCCAGCAGCTTAACGCAGGGTAGCACAGATACGCAGTATTTT
TRBV15	TRBJ1-2	TRBD1	.	CATSTRTGGYGYTF	TGTGCCACCAGCACAAGGACAGGAGGCTATGGCTACACCTTC
TRBV19	TRBJ2-2	TRBD1	.	CASSIVQGANTGELFF	TGTGCCAGTAGTATAGTACAGGGGGCTAACACCGGGGAGCTGTTTTTT
TRBV4-3	TRBJ2-1	.	.	CASSSRSGWDEQFF	TGCGCCAGCAGCTCGCGGTCAGGGTGGGATGAGCAGTTCTTC
TRBV6-5	TRBJ1-5	.	.	CASSPQGSRQPQHF	TGTGCCAGCAGTCCACAGGGTTCAAGACAGCCCCAGCATTTT
TRBV28	TRBJ2-5	TRBD2	.	CASSPPGLVKETQYF	TGTGCCAGCAGTCCGCCGGGACTAGTGAAAGAGACCCAGTACTTC
TRBV27	TRBJ2-7	.	.	CASSSRLDNYEQYF	TGTGCCAGCAGTTCGCGACTAGATAACTACGAGCAGTACTTC
TRBV4-1	TRBJ2-1	TRBD2	.	CASSQTAGAAHEQFF	TGCGCCAGCAGCCAAACGGCGGGAGCTGCACATGAGCAGTTCTTC
TRBV24-1	TRBJ2-1	.	once	CATSDPAGRQGNEQFF	TGTGCCACCAGTGACCCTGCGGGACGACAGGGCAATGAGCAGTTCTTC
TRBV5-1	TRBJ2-1	.	.	CASSLGRGQAEQFF	TGCGCCAGCAGCTTGGGGCGGGGTCAAGCTGAGCAGTTCTTC
TRBV19	TRBJ1-5	TRBD1	once	CASSISRNRGSGNQPQHF	TGTGCCAGTAGTATATCCCGAAACAGGGGTTCGGGCAATCAGCCCCAGCATTTT
TRBV21-1	TRBJ2-2	.	.	CASRGGSRNTGELFF	TGTGCCAGCAGAGGCGGGAGTAGAAACACCGGGGAGCTGTTTTTT
TRBV6-6	TRBJ2-2	.	.	CASVGSANTGELFF	TGTGCCAGCGTGGGCTCTGCGAACACCGGGGAGCTGTTTTTT
TRBV15	TRBJ1-6	TRBD1	.	CATSTEQGRSPLHF	TGTGCCACCAGCACGGAACAGGGGAGGTCACCCCTCCACTTT
TRBV18	TRBJ1-1	.	.	CASSPQGNTEAFF	TGTGCCAGCTCACCCCAGGGGAACACTGAAGCTTTCTTT
TRBV24-1	TRBJ2-5	TRBD1	.	CATSDRTGAQETQYF	TGTGCCACCAGTGACCGGACAGGCGCCCAAGAGACCCAGTACTTC
TRBV11-2	TRBJ1-4	.	.	CASSLDRVGNEKLFF	TGTGCCAGCAGCTTAGACAGGGTAGGGAATGAAAAACTGTTTTTT
TRBV5-1	TRBJ2-7	TRBD2	.	CASSEGLAGGEQYF	TGCGCCAGCAGCGAGGGACTAGCGGGAGGCGAGCAGTACTTC
TRBV15	TRBJ2-5	TRBD2	.	CATSRVEREWETQYF	TGTGCCACCAGCAGAGTCGAGCGGGAATGGGAGACCCAGTACTTC
TRBV7-8	TRBJ1-2	.	.	CASSPRGGIGYTF	TGTGCCAGCAGCCCAAGGGGAGGGATAGGCTACACCTTC
TRBV7-9	TRBJ2-2	TRBD1	.	CASSPFGTGLTGELFF	TGTGCCAGCAGCCCCTTCGGGACAGGGCTCACCGGGGAGCTGTTTTTT
TRBV7-6	TRBJ1-2	.	.	CASSLRGGPGARDYGYTF	TGTGCCAGCAGCTTACGGGGGGGACCGGGGGCGCGAGACTATGGCTACACCTTC
TRBV2	TRBJ2-7	.	.	CASSEVGHLYEQYF	TGTGCCAGCAGTGAAGTGGGACACTTGTACGAGCAGTACTTC
TRBV6-2/TRBV6-3	TRBJ1-3	.	once	CASTPVRSISGNTIYF	TGTGCCAGCACCCCCGTAAGGAGTATCTCTGGAAACACCATATATTTT
TRBV19	TRBJ1-5	.	.	CASSFVSGEQPQHF	TGTGCCAGTTCCTTTGTGTCAGGGGAACAGCCCCAGCATTTT
TRBV29-1	TRBJ2-1	.	.	CSVSAGVNEQFF	TGCAGCGTGTCCGCAGGGGTTAATGAGCAGTTCTTC
TRBV11-2	TRBJ2-1	.	.	CASSLDIGSYNEQFF	TGTGCCAGCAGCTTAGATATCGGCTCCTACAATGAGCAGTTCTTC
TRBV15	TRBJ1-1	.	.	CATSREGLVGTEAFF	TGTGCCACCAGCAGAGAGGGACTGGTAGGTACTGAAGCTTTCTTT
TRBV28	TRBJ2-2	.	.	CASSSTNTGELFF	TGTGCCAGCAGTTCGACAAACACCGGGGAGCTGTTTTTT
TRBV6-1	TRBJ1-1	.	.	CASSLTVPNTEAFF	TGTGCCAGCAGCCTTACAGTGCCGAACACTGAAGCTTTCTTT
TRBV7-2	TRBJ1-5	TRBD1	.	CASSPTGARNQPQHF	TGTGCCAGCAGCCCGACAGGGGCGCGCAATCAGCCCCAGCATTTT
TRBV5-4	TRBJ2-1	.	.	CASSLGRGSEQFF	TGTGCCAGCAGCTTGGGACGGGGTAGTGAGCAGTTCTTC
TRBV27	TRBJ2-7	TRBD2	.	CASSQTSGSPYEQYF	TGTGCCAGCAGTCAGACTAGCGGGAGTCCCTACGAGCAGTACTTC
TRBV5-1	TRBJ2-5	TRBD2	.	CASSSGLVETQYF	TGCGCCAGCAGCTCCGGACTAGTCGAGACCCAGTACTTC
TRBV25-1	TRBJ1-1	.	.	CASSASPGLRGSTEAFF	TGTGCCAGCAGTGCGAGCCCGGGACTCCGGGGGTCCACTGAAGCTTTCTTT